The 3 T cell receptor beta chains presented below share a single source sample, sequenced in a study of blood T cell repertoires in COVID-19. The protocol was immunoSEQ multiplex PCR, while the TCRdb copy is restricted to in-frame clones and leaves out a portion. The data contain about 210,000 clones, approximately 84% of them singletons. The sequencing sample was made of peripheral blood. These receptors were collected from a woman between 50 and 59 years old with active or convalescent COVID-19.

This chain links TRBV30 with TRBJ2-7; 8 positions agree with TRBD2. This CDR3 is built from 14 residues. Germline V lookup: CDR1 GTSNPN, CDR2 SVGIG (reference sequence). V dropped 1 base and J dropped 4; count of bases not matched to a gene: 6. The CDR3: CAWSGGSSGYEQYF. The DNA for the CDR3 is TGTGCCTGGAGTGGCGGGTCTAGCGGGTACGAGCAGTACTTC.

V gene TRBV5-6 combines with J gene TRBJ1-3, with D perhaps matching TRBD1 (5 bases). Germline assignment: CDR1 SGHDT and CDR2 YYEEEE. The CDR3 spans 15 residues. Trimming took 0 bases from V and 0 from J, leaving 7 bases between them. The CDR3 loop is CASSLETASGNTIYF. The CDR3 DNA sequence: TGTGCCAGCAGCTTGGAGACAGCCTCTGGAAACACCATATATTTT. Based on the CDR3 plus reference TRBV5-6 and TRBJ1-3, the full variable domain is DAGVTQSPTHLIKTRGQQVTLRCSPKSGHDTVSWYQQALGQGPQFIFQYYEEEERQRGNFPDRFSGHQFPNYSSELNVNALLLGDSALYLCASSLETASGNTIYFGEGSWLTVV.

V is TRBV6-5 and J is TRBJ2-7; 10 nucleotides match TRBD1. V trimming: 6 bases; J trimming: 4 bases; junction bases outside the gene matches: 6. Germline CDR1 reads MNHEY; CDR2 reads SVGAGI. The CDR3 runs 14 residues. This chain's CDR3 is CASRGDRGQYEQYF. The CDR3 DNA is TGTGCCAGCAGGGGAGACAGGGGGCAGTACGAGCAGTACTTC.